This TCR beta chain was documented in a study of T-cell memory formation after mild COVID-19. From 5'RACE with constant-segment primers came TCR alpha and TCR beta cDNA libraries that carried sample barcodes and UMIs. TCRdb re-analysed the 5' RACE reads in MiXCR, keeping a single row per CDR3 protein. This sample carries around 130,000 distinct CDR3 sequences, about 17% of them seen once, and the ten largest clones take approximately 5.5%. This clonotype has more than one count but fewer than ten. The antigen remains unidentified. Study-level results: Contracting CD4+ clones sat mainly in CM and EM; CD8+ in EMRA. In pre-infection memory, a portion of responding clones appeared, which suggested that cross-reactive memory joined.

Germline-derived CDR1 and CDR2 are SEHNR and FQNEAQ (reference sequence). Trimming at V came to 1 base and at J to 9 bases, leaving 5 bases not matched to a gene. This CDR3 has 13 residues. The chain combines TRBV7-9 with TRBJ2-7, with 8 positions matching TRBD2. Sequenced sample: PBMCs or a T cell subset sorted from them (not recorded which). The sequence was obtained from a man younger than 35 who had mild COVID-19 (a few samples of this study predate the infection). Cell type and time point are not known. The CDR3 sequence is CASSLVERERQYF. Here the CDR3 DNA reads TGTGCCAGCAGCTTAGTTGAGCGGGAGCGGCAGTACTTC.